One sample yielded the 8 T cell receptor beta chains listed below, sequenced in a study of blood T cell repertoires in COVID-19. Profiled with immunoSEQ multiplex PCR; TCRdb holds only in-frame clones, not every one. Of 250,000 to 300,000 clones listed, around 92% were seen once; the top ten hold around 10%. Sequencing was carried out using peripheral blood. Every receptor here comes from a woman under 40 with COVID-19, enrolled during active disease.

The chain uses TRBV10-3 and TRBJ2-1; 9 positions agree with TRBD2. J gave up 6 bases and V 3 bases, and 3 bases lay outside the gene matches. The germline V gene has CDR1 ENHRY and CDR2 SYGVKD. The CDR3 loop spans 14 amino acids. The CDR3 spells CAISESGGLNEQFF. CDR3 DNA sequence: TGTGCCATCAGTGAAAGCGGGGGGCTCAATGAGCAGTTCTTC.

The CDR3 protein is CASSPRPRLYNEQFF. In DNA form, the CDR3 reads TGTGCCAGCAGCCCGAGGCCCAGACTTTACAATGAGCAGTTCTTC. The chain has TRBV3-1 (or the pseudogene TRBV3-2) and TRBJ2-1; no clear D. V gave up 4 bases and J gave up 4 bases, with 14 bases separating them. The CDR3 totals 15 residues. The V gene's germline CDR1 is LGHDT and CDR2 YNNKEL (reference sequence).

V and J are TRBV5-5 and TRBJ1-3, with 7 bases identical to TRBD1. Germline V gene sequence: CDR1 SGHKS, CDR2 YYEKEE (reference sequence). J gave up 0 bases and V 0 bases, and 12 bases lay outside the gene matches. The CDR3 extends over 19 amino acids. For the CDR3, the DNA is TGTGCCAGCAGCTTGGAGGACAGGCGCCTACGCTTCTCTGGAAACACCATATATTTT. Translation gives CASSLEDRRLRFSGNTIYF.

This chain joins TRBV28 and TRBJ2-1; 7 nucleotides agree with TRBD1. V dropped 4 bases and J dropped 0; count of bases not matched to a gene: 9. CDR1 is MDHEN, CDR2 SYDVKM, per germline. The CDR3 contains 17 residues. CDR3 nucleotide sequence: TGTGCCAGCAGTTCTCCCGGACAGGTCTTCTCCTACAATGAGCAGTTCTTC. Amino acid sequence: CASSSPGQVFSYNEQFF.

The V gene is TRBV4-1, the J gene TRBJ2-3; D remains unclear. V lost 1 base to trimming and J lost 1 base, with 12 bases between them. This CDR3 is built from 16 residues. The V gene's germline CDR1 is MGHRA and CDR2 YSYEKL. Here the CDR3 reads CASSQVQLGGTDTQYF. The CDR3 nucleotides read TGCGCCAGCAGCCAAGTGCAACTCGGTGGCACAGATACGCAGTATTTT.

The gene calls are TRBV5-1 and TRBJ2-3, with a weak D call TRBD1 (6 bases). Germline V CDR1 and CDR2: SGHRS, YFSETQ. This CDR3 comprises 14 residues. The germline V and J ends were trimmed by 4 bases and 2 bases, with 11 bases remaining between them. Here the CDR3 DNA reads TGCGCCAGCAGCAGACAGGATTTCACAGATACGCAGTATTTT. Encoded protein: CASSRQDFTDTQYF.

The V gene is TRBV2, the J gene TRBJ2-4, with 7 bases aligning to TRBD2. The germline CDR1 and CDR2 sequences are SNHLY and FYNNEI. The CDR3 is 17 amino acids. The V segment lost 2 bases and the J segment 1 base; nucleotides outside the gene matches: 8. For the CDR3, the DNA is TGTGCCAGCAGTGAAAGGGAGGGTACCTATGCCAAAAACATTCAGTACTTC. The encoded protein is CASSEREGTYAKNIQYF.

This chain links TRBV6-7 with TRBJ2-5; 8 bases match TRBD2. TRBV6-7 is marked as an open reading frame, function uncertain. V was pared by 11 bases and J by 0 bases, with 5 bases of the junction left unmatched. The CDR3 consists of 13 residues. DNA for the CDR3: TGTGCCCGAGTACTAGCGGACCAAGAGACCCAGTACTTC. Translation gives CARVLADQETQYF.